The 7 T cell receptor beta chains below come from one sample, sequenced in a study of identical twins. TCRdb re-called the 5' RACE reads with MiXCR, one entry per CDR3 protein. The sample contains roughly 1,500,000 distinct CDR3 sequences, around 29% of which appear only once. The sequenced material came from cord blood. These receptors were collected from a newborn girl in good health.

This clonotype has only a few counts. V gene TRBV28 combines with J gene TRBJ1-4; D not certain. Germline loops: CDR1 MDHEN, CDR2 SYDVKM. The CDR3 spans 13 residues. Trimming left V 6 bases short and J 8 bases short, with 13 bases between. The CDR3, as DNA: TGTGCCAGCAGGGGCAGGCGGCGCGAAAAACTGTTTTTT. The encoded protein is CASRGRRREKLFF.

The chain couples TRBV2 to TRBJ1-6; possible D gene TRBD1, 5 bases. The germline V and J ends were trimmed by 6 bases and 8 bases, with 20 bases remaining between them. Germline V gene lookup returns CDR1 SNHLY and CDR2 FYNNEI. The CDR3 is 16 amino acids. CDR3 in amino acids: CASSIPGRVMDSPLHF. The DNA for the CDR3 is TGTGCCAGCAGCATTCCGGGACGGGTGATGGATTCACCCCTCCACTTT.

This clonotype has only a few counts. This sequence joins TRBV7-2 and TRBJ2-3; tentatively, D is TRBD1 (5 bases). The ends were cut back, 3 bases at V and 4 bases at J, with 11 bases in the middle. Germline V gives CDR1 SGHTA, CDR2 FQGNSA. This CDR3 contains 14 residues. CDR3 in amino acids: CASSFNQGPDTQYF. CDR3 DNA: TGTGCCAGCAGCTTTAATCAGGGCCCAGATACGCAGTATTTT.

This clonotype was seen repeatedly, ten times or more. This chain connects TRBV10-3 to TRBJ2-7; 7 nucleotides agree with TRBD1. CDR1 and CDR2 (germline): ENHRY, SYGVKD. V lost 7 bases, J lost 0 bases, and 3 bases stayed unmatched. The CDR3 is 13 residues long. This CDR3 reads CAIMGTDSYEQYF. In nucleotides, the CDR3 is TGTGCCATCATGGGGACAGACTCCTACGAGCAGTACTTC.

This clonotype was detected a few times. The V and J genes are TRBV20-1 and TRBJ2-1; 11 bases are shared with TRBD2. V gave up 3 bases and J gave up 0 bases; unmatched junction bases: 7. In germline, CDR1 is DFQATT, CDR2 SNEGSKA (reference sequence). This CDR3 has 17 residues. The CDR3, as DNA: TGCAGTGCTAGTGGGGCTAGCGGGGGGTCCTCCTACAATGAGCAGTTCTTC. This gives the protein CSASGASGGSSYNEQFF.

The CDR3 DNA follows: TGTGCCAGCAGCTTAGTTACGGGAGTGGGAAGCTCCTACGAGCAGTACTTC. Translating it yields CASSLVTGVGSSYEQYF. This chain joins TRBV7-2 and TRBJ2-7; weak D call: TRBD2 (6 bases). Germline loops: CDR1 SGHTA, CDR2 FQGNSA. Trimming cost V 1 base and J 0 bases, with 16 bases left between them. The CDR3 has 17 amino acids.

This clonotype turned up a few times. The rearrangement uses TRBV10-3 and TRBJ1-1, with a tentative D call TRBD1 (5 bases). The CDR3 loop spans 13 amino acids. V dropped 4 bases and J dropped 5 bases, with 11 bases sitting between them. The germline V gene has CDR1 ENHRY and CDR2 SYGVKD. This chain's CDR3 is CAISGGGGTEAFF. Here the CDR3 DNA reads TGTGCCATCAGTGGGGGGGGAGGGACTGAAGCTTTCTTT.